This T cell receptor (beta chain) was obtained from a study of T cell responses to AZD1222 COVID-19 vaccine. Assay used: immunoSEQ multiplex PCR; TCRdb lists only in-frame clones, some missing. The sample comprises around 62,000 clones, roughly 90% of which are singletons, and under 6.5% rests with the top ten. Deletions cut 1 base from V and 6 bases from J, with 11 bases between. The CDR3 contains 13 residues. Per germline, CDR1 GTSNPN and CDR2 SVGIG (reference sequence). The sequences come from peripheral blood, collected on day 0 of AZD1222 vaccination. The gene calls are TRBV30 and TRBJ2-3, with TRBD2 as a possible D gene (5 bases). The clonotype was recovered from an adult in good health. The CDR3 coding sequence is TGTGCCTGGAGTGCCTCTTTAGCGGATACGCAGTATTTT. Encoded protein: CAWSASLADTQYF.